Following are 7 T cell receptor beta chains from one sample sequenced in a study of human T cells and chemical hapten exposure. MiXCR, run by TCRdb on the RACE reads, gives a single entry per CDR3 protein. This table holds 150,000 to 200,000 distinct CDR3 sequences, roughly 30% found once. Time point noted: pre-sensitization, week 0. Treatment indicated: therapeutic diphenylcyclopropenone sensitization with weekly scalp DPC. Sequencing used whole blood, obtained in connection with sensitization to the hapten diphenylcyclopropenone (DPC). All receptors come from a woman in her 30s with alopecia areata. Some clones in this sample may be carry-over from other donors' samples.

This clonotype was recorded only once. CDR3 sequence (DNA): TGTGCCAGCAGCCCGACAGGGGTGGACAATGAGCAGTTCTTC. This encodes CASSPTGVDNEQFF. The chain has TRBV6-2 or TRBV6-3 and TRBJ2-1, with 8 positions matching TRBD1. Germline V gene sequence: CDR1 MNHEY, CDR2 SVGEGT. The V gene end was trimmed by 6 bases and the J gene end by 5 bases; junction bases not matched to a gene: 6. The CDR3 has 14 amino acids.

This chain uses TRBV7-3 with TRBJ1-6; 7 bases match TRBD1. Per the germline V gene, CDR1 is SGHTA and CDR2 is FQGTGA. J was trimmed by 5 bases and V by 5 bases; bases with no gene match: 3. The CDR3 consists of 14 residues. The DNA for the CDR3 is TGTGCCAGCAGCCGGGGACAGAATAATTCACCCCTCCACTTT. Amino acid sequence: CASSRGQNNSPLHF.

The rearrangement uses TRBV18 and TRBJ1-1; D remains unclear. CDR1 and CDR2 from the germline V gene are KGHSH and LQKENI. This CDR3 spans 16 amino acids. V was trimmed by 6 bases and J by 0 bases, leaving 17 bases between them. The CDR3 reads CASSRDRTDLNTEAFF. Here the CDR3 DNA reads TGTGCCAGCTCGCGAGATCGGACGGACCTGAACACTGAAGCTTTCTTT.

The chain recombines TRBV10-3 with TRBJ1-1; 11 nucleotides align to TRBD1. J gave up 11 bases and V 4 bases, and 18 bases lay outside the gene matches. CDR3 length: 17 residues. Per the germline V gene, CDR1 is ENHRY and CDR2 is SYGVKD. DNA of the CDR3: TGTGCCATCAGTGGTTCGGACAGGGGGCAACTTGGTGTTGAGGCTTTCTTT. Its translation is CAISGSDRGQLGVEAFF.

The gene calls are TRBV7-8 and TRBJ1-1; D remains unclear. The CDR3 covers 14 residues. Germline CDR1 reads SGHVS; CDR2 reads FQNEAQ. Trimming pared 4 bases from V and 1 base from J, leaving 10 bases between. The DNA of the CDR3 is TGTGCCAGCAGCTCCCGTATGAAGAACACTGAAGCTTTCTTT. Its protein is CASSSRMKNTEAFF.

This clonotype has a handful of counts. The gene calls are TRBV10-3 and TRBJ2-1; 8 positions match TRBD1. This CDR3 contains 14 residues. Germline V gene lookup returns CDR1 ENHRY and CDR2 SYGVKD. The junction had 5 bases not matched to a gene; V was cut back by 2 bases and J by 8 bases. The CDR3 spells CAISEGQGSDEQFF. As DNA, the CDR3 is TGTGCCATCAGTGAGGGACAGGGATCAGATGAGCAGTTCTTC.

This clonotype was seen only a few times. The chain carries TRBV6-2 or TRBV6-3 and TRBJ1-1; the D gene is possibly TRBD1 (6 bases). V lost 6 bases to trimming and J lost 4 bases, with 21 bases between them. The CDR3 spans 16 residues. The germline gives CDR1 MNHEY, CDR2 SVGEGT. Written as DNA, the CDR3 is TGTGCCAGCAGGAAATCCGCCCAGGGGATTAGCACTGAAGCTTTCTTT. Encoded protein: CASRKSAQGISTEAFF.